A single sample gave rise to the 19 T cell receptor beta chains below, sequenced in a study of a mutant IDH1 vaccine in newly diagnosed glioma. Their recognized antigens are unknown. Profiled with immunoSEQ multiplex PCR; TCRdb holds only in-frame clones, not every one. This sample has about 60,000 clones, with more than 75% found just once. Time point reported: week 23, last vaccination. Each dose of the vaccine consisted of 300 ug of mutant IDH1 20-mer peptide, with topical imiquimod. Sequences were derived from PBMCs, sampled from a glioma patient whose treatment included an IDH1 peptide vaccine. These receptors originate from a man between 40 and 49 years old with glioma.

In nucleotides, the CDR3 is TGCAGTGCGTACCCCCGGCAGGTCGAGTTCTTC. Protein sequence: CSAYPRQVEFF. This rearrangement joins TRBV20-1 to TRBJ2-1, with unresolved D. V lost 6 bases and J lost 14, with 17 bases in between. This CDR3 has 11 amino acids. CDR1 is DFQATT and CDR2 is SNEGSKA in the germline V gene (reference sequence).

This clone showed up just a few times. V and J are TRBV7-9 and TRBJ2-1; 8 positions agree with TRBD2. The CDR3 runs to 12 residues. Germline-derived CDR1 and CDR2 are SEHNR and FQNEAQ (reference sequence). V was pared by 5 bases and J by 13 bases, with 7 bases of the junction left unmatched. The CDR3 DNA is TGTGCCAGCAGCCCCTCGACTAGCGTACAGTTCTTC. Translating gives CASSPSTSVQFF. Together with reference TRBV7-9 and TRBJ2-1, the CDR3 gives the full variable domain: DTGVSQNPRHKITKRGQNVTFRCDPISEHNRLYWYRQTLGQGPEFLTYFQNEAQLEKSRLLSDRFSAERPKGSFSTLEIQRTEQGDSAMYLCASSPSTSVQFFGPGTRLTVL.

V is TRBV18 and J is TRBJ2-3; 9 bases are a match to TRBD2. The CDR3 runs 16 residues. The V segment lost 0 bases and the J segment 0 bases; nucleotides outside the gene matches: 1. Germline V CDR1 and CDR2: KGHSH, LQKENI. The CDR3 reads CASSPPLAGSTDTQYF. CDR3 nucleotides: TGTGCCAGCTCACCACCGCTAGCGGGAAGCACAGATACGCAGTATTTT.

This clone was seen once. The CDR3 DNA reads TGTGCCAGCAGCTTAGCGGCTGATGGCTCCTACGAGCAGTACTTC. This translates into CASSLAADGSYEQYF. The chain has TRBV7-8 and TRBJ2-7; D is uncertain. Germline loops: CDR1 SGHVS, CDR2 FQNEAQ. This CDR3 region has 15 residues. The ends were cut back, 0 bases at V and 0 bases at J, with 9 bases in the middle.

V usage is TRBV27 and J usage is TRBJ2-7, with 8 bases aligning to TRBD1. The CDR3 is 18 amino acids. From germline, CDR1 is MNHEY and CDR2 SMNVEV (reference sequence). V dropped 9 bases and J dropped 6; count of bases not matched to a gene: 25. DNA for the CDR3: TGTGCCAGTAGTCTACAGGGGGGAAACCCCCGATGGAAAGGCGAGCAGTACTTC. Translated, it gives CASSLQGGNPRWKGEQYF.

The chain combines TRBV6-5 with TRBJ1-5; D is possibly TRBD1 (5 bases). The germline CDR1 and CDR2 sequences are MNHEY and SVGAGI. The CDR3 spans 15 residues. Between the trimmed V and J ends, which lost 6 bases and 3 bases, there was a span of 15 bases. The CDR3 DNA follows: TGTGCCAGCAGCTCAAACGGGGGAATCAATCAGCCCCAGCATTTT. Its translation: CASSSNGGINQPQHF.

This clone was seen a handful of times. The V gene is TRBV7-2, the J gene TRBJ1-5, with D perhaps matching TRBD1 (5 bases). CDR1 SGHTA and CDR2 FQGNSA come from the germline V gene. V dropped 1 base and J dropped 6 bases, with 16 bases sitting between them. The CDR3 runs to 16 residues. CDR3 region: CASSLGAGMGTQPQHF. CDR3 DNA sequence: TGTGCCAGCAGCTTAGGTGCGGGAATGGGGACTCAGCCCCAGCATTTT.

The V gene is TRBV10-3, the J gene TRBJ1-1; D is undetermined. The CDR3 sequence is 14 residues long. In germline, CDR1 is ENHRY, CDR2 SYGVKD. V lost 0 bases to trimming and J lost 8 bases, with 13 bases between them. This chain's CDR3 is CAISESASPGEAFF. The CDR3 nucleotides read TGTGCCATCAGTGAGTCGGCCTCGCCGGGAGAAGCTTTCTTT.

V and J are TRBV28 and TRBJ1-1; 7 nucleotides align to TRBD1. This CDR3 has 15 amino acids. The germline V gene has CDR1 MDHEN and CDR2 SYDVKM. Unmatched junction bases numbered 6, after V lost 5 bases and J lost 0 bases. The CDR3 spells CASSKPRGMNTEAFF. The DNA for the CDR3 is TGTGCCAGCAGTAAGCCCAGGGGGATGAACACTGAAGCTTTCTTT. The full variable domain, rest sourced from reference TRBV28 and TRBJ1-1, is DVKVTQSSRYLVKRTGEKVFLECVQDMDHENMFWYRQDPGLGLRLIYFSYDVKMKEKGDIPEGYSVSREKKERFSLILESASTNQTSMYLCASSKPRGMNTEAFFGQGTRLTVV.

The CDR3 bases are TGTGCCAGCAGCTTAACGGCGGGAGGAGGAGCAGATACGCAGTATTTT. It codes for CASSLTAGGGADTQYF. The chain uses TRBV7-3 and TRBJ2-3; 8 bases line up with TRBD2. The CDR3 has 16 amino acids. CDR1 and CDR2 from the germline V gene are SGHTA and FQGTGA. The ends lost 0 bases at V and 4 bases at J; junction bases unmatched: 6.

The V call is TRBV5-5, the J call TRBJ2-5; D is uncertain. The V gene lost 8 bases and the J gene lost 5 bases, with 16 bases spanning the gap. This CDR3 spans 13 amino acids. CDR1 and CDR2 from the germline V gene are SGHKS and YYEKEE (reference sequence). The CDR3 sequence is CASRSDHWETQYF. In DNA form, the CDR3 reads TGTGCCAGTCGTTCGGACCACTGGGAGACCCAGTACTTC.

The chain recombines TRBV27 with TRBJ2-7, with 9 bases lining up with TRBD2. Trimming cost V 6 bases and J 2 bases; bases outside gene matches: 5. The CDR3 contains 14 residues. Germline V CDR1 and CDR2: MNHEY, SMNVEV (reference sequence). CDR3 in amino acids: CASRPTSGTYEQYF. CDR3 nucleotide sequence: TGTGCCAGCAGGCCGACTAGCGGAACCTACGAGCAGTACTTC.

The sample holds a few counts of this clone. This rearrangement joins TRBV29-1 to TRBJ2-1; D uncertain. From germline, CDR1 is SQVTM and CDR2 ANQGSEA. V shed 0 bases and J shed 3 bases, with 6 bases lying between them. This CDR3 is 13 amino acids long. The CDR3 DNA is TGCAGCGTTGAAGAGCGAGTCTACAATGAGCAGTTCTTC. Translated, it gives CSVEERVYNEQFF.

This sequence joins TRBV7-9 and TRBJ1-4; D unclear. Germline CDR1 SEHNR, CDR2 FQNEAQ (reference sequence). The CDR3 totals 13 residues. V was cut by 4 bases and J by 5 bases, with 8 bases left in between. The CDR3 DNA reads TGTGCCAGCAGCTCATGGGGAAATGAAAAACTGTTTTTT. As protein: CASSSWGNEKLFF.

This rearrangement joins TRBV6-5 to TRBJ2-7, with D unresolved. V was trimmed by 0 bases and J by 0 bases, leaving 3 bases between them. The CDR3 has 13 amino acids. Germline assignment: CDR1 MNHEY and CDR2 SVGAGI. This CDR3 reads CASSYSTSYEQYF. CDR3 DNA sequence: TGTGCCAGCAGTTACTCGACCTCCTACGAGCAGTACTTC.

V is TRBV28 and J is TRBJ2-7; 8 bases line up with TRBD1. The CDR3 has 15 residues. V trimming: 2 bases; J trimming: 2 bases; junction bases outside the gene matches: 5. Germline values: CDR1 MDHEN, CDR2 SYDVKM. CDR3 nucleotides: TGTGCCAGCAGTTTAGGCCAGGGGGCAACCTACGAGCAGTACTTC. It is translated as CASSLGQGATYEQYF.

This clone came up a few times. The J gene is TRBJ1-5, the V gene TRBV6-1, with 10 bases matching TRBD1. The germline gives CDR1 MNHNS, CDR2 SASEGT. V shed 7 bases and J 6 bases; nucleotides not matched to a gene: 9. This CDR3 is built from 15 residues. The CDR3: CASTQTGGRRQPQHF. For the CDR3, the DNA is TGTGCCAGCACCCAGACAGGGGGCCGCCGTCAGCCCCAGCATTTT.

The V call is TRBV19, the J call TRBJ2-2; 9 bases map to TRBD1. Looked up from germline, CDR1 is LNHDA and CDR2 is SQIVND (reference sequence). The CDR3 has 13 residues. V gave up 6 bases and J gave up 7 bases; unmatched junction bases: 3. In DNA form, the CDR3 reads TGTGCCAGTAGGGACAGGGGCGTCGGGGAGCTGTTTTTT. Protein product: CASRDRGVGELFF.

The chain has TRBV5-4 and TRBJ2-3; D remains unclear. Trimming pared 1 base from V and 6 bases from J, leaving 9 bases between. Per germline, CDR1 SGHNT and CDR2 YYREEE (reference sequence). The CDR3 extends over 13 amino acids. The CDR3 region has the DNA TGTGCCAGCAGCTTGCCGGGTACCGATACGCAGTATTTT. This gives the protein CASSLPGTDTQYF. The full variable domain, completed using reference TRBV5-4 and TRBJ2-3, is ETGVTQSPTHLIKTRGQQVTLRCSSQSGHNTVSWYQQALGQGPQFIFQYYREEENGRGNFPPRFSGLQFPNYSSELNVNALELDDSALYLCASSLPGTDTQYFGPGTRLTVL.